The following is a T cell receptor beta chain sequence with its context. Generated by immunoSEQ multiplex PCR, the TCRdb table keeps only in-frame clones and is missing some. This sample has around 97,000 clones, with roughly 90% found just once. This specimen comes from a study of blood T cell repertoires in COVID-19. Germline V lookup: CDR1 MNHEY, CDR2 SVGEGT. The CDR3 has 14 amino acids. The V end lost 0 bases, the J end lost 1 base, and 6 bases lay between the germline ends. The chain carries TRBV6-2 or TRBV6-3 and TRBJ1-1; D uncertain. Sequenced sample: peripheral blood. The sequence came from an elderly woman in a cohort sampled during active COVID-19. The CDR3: CASSYSLRNTEAFF. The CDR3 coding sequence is TGTGCCAGCAGTTACTCTTTGCGGAACACTGAAGCTTTCTTT.